This T cell receptor beta chain was captured by sequencing in a study of T cells in Graves' hyperthyroidism and ophthalmopathy. Exclusion of patients followed from uncontrolled infection, other autoimmune disease, pregnancy or lactation. Clinical symptoms, serum thyroxine, TRAb, thyroid ultrasound and orbital computed tomography established diagnosis. V was cut by 3 bases and J by 6 bases, with 11 bases left in between. This CDR3 is 13 amino acids long. Germline-derived CDR1 and CDR2 are MDHEN and SYDVKM. Authors of the study amplified TCR beta CDR3 regions from RNA transcripts. The HTBI primer set was used in a first-round RT-PCR of the TCR CDR3. TCRdb ran MiXCR on the multiplex PCR reads and lists one entry per CDR3 protein. The sample includes approximately 380,000 distinct CDR3 sequences, around a sixth of them seen just once. This clonotype was detected a few times.

This TCR derives from a man between 18 and 35 years old with Graves' ophthalmopathy. Sequenced sample: blood. The V call is TRBV28, the J call TRBJ1-2; D perhaps matches TRBD1 (5 bases). The CDR3 is CASSLMGGNGYTF. CDR3 coding DNA: TGTGCCAGCAGTTTGATGGGGGGGAATGGCTACACCTTC.